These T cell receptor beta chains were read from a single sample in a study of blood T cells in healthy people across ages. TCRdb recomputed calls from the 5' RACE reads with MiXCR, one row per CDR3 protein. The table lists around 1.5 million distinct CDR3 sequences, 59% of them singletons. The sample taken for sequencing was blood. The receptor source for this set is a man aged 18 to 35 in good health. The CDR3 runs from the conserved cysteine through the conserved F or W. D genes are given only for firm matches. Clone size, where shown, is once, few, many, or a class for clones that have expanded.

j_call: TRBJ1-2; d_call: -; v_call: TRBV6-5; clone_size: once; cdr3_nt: TGTGCCAGCAGTTACTCGATTGGCTCAGGGGTGAACTATGGCTACACCTTC; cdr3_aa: CASSYSIGSGVNYGYTF
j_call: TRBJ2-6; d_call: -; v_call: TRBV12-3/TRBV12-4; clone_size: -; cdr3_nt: TGTGCCAGCAGAAGCTCAACCCGGGCGGGTGGGGCCAACGTCCTGACTTTC; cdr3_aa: CASRSSTRAGGANVLTF
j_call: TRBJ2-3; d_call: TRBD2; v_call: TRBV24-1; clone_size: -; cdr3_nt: TGTGCCACCAGTGGACATCAGCGGGGGGGCCTCACAGATACGCAGTATTTT; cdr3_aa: CATSGHQRGGLTDTQYF
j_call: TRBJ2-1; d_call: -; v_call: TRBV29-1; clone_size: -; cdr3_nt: TGCAGCTCACGGGGCGGGGTGAGCTCCTACAATGAGCAGTTCTTC; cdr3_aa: CSSRGGVSSYNEQFF
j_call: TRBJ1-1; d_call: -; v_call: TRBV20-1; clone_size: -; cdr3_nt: TGCAGTGCTAGAGATGACCAGAACACTGAAGCTTTCTTT; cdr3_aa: CSARDDQNTEAFF
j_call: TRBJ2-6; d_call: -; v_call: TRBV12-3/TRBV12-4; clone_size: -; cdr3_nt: TGTGCCAGCGTGCTTTCTGGGGCCAACGTCCTGACTTTC; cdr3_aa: CASVLSGANVLTF
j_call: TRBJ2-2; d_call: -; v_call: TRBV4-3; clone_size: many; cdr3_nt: TGCGCCAGCAGCCAGGGACGGGACTTGAACACCGGGGAGCTGTTTTTT; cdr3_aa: CASSQGRDLNTGELFF
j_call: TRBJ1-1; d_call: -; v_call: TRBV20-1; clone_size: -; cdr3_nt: TGCAGTGCTGAGATGAACACTGAAGCTTTCTTT; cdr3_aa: CSAEMNTEAFF
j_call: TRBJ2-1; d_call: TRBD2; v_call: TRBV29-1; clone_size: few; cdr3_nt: TGCAGCGTTACTAGCGGGATGTCCAACAATGAGCAGTTCTTC; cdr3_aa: CSVTSGMSNNEQFF
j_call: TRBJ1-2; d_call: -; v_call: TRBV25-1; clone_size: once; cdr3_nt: TGTGCCAGCAGTGAGGGGGGGGGCCCCAAGGGAGGCTACACCTTC; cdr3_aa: CASSEGGGPKGGYTF